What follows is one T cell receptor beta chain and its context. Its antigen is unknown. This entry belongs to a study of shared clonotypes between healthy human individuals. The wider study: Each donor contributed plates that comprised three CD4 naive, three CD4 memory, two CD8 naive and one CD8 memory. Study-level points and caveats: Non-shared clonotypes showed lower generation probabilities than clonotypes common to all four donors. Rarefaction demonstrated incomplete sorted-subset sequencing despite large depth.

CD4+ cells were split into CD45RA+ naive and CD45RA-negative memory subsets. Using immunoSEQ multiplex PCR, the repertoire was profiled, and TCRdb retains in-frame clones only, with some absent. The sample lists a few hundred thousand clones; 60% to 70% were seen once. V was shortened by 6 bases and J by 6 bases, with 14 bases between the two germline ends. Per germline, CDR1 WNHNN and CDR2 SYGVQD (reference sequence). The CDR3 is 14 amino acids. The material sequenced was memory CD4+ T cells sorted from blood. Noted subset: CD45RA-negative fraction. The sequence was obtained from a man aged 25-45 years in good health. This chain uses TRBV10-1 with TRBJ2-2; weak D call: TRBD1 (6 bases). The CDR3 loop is CASSIYRESGELFF. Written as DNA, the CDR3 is TGCGCCAGCAGCATATACAGGGAGTCCGGGGAGCTGTTTTTT.